One TCR beta chain is described in this entry. The antigen remains unidentified. This sample is part of a study of graft-versus-host responses after intestinal transplantation. Study-level results: Some GvH clones were seen earlier in gut or blood, suggesting intestinal origin. Elevated graft-versus-host to host-versus-graft clonal ratios in allografts were recorded for patients with graft-donor T cell macrochimerism.

Sequenced by immunoSEQ multiplex PCR; TCRdb stores in-frame clones only, minus some. The data contain about 90,000 clones, just under 95% of them singletons. Germline-derived CDR1 and CDR2 are MDHEN and SYDVKM. The CDR3 sequence is 12 residues long. V lost 6 bases and J lost 6; bases outside the gene matches: 4. This specimen consisted of unstimulated CD8+ T cells sorted from spleen or lymph node cells, obtained before transplant. This receptor was obtained from a human donor who was the organ donor for an intestinal transplant. The gene calls are TRBV28 and TRBJ2-7, with 8 bases matching TRBD1. The CDR3 nucleotides are TGTGCCAGCAGCCCGACAGGGGTCGAGCAGTACTTC. Amino acids: CASSPTGVEQYF.